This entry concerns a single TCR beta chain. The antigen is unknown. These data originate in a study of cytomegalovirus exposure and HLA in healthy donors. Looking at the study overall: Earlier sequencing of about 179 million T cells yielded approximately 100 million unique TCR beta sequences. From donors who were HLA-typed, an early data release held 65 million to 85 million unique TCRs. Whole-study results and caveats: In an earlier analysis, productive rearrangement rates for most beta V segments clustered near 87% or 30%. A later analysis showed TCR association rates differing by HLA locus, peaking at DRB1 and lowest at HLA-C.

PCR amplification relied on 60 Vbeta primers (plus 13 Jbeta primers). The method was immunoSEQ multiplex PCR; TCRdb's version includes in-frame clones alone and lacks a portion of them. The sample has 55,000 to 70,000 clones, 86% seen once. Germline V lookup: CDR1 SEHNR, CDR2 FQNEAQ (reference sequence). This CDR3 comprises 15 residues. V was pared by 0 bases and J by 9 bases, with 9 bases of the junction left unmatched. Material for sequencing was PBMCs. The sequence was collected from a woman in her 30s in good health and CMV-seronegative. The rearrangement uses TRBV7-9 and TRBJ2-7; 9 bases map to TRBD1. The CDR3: CASSLAQGAQKGQYF. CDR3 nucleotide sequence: TGTGCCAGCAGCTTAGCACAGGGGGCGCAGAAAGGGCAGTACTTC.